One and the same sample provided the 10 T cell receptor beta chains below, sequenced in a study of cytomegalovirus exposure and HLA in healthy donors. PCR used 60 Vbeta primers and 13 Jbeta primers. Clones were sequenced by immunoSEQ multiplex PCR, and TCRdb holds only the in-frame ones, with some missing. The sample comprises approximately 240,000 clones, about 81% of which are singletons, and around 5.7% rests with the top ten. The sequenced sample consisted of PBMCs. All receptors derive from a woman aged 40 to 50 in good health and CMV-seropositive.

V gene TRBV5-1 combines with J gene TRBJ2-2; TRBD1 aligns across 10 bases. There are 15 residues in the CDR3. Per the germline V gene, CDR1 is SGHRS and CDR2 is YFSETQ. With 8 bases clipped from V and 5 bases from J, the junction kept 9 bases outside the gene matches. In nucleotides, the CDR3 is TGCGCCAGTAGAGTCGGGACAGGGGAAACCGGGGAGCTGTTTTTT. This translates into CASRVGTGETGELFF.

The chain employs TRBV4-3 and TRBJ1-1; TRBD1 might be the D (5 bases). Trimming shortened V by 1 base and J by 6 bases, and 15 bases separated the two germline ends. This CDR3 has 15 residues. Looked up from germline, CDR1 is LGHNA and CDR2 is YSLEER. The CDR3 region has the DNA TGCGCCAGCAGCCAAGGGGTCTCCAGGGATTCTGAAGCTTTCTTT. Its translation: CASSQGVSRDSEAFF.

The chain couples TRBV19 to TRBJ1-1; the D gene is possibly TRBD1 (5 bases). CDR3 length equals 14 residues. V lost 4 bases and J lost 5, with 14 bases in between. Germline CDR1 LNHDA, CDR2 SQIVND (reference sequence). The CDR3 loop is CASSTPGLSTEAFF. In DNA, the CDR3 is TGTGCCAGTAGTACCCCAGGGTTAAGTACTGAAGCTTTCTTT. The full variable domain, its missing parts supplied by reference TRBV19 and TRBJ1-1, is DGGITQSPKYLFRKEGQNVTLSCEQNLNHDAMYWYRQDPGQGLRLIYYSQIVNDFQKGDIAEGYSVSREKKESFPLTVTSAQKNPTAFYLCASSTPGLSTEAFFGQGTRLTVV.

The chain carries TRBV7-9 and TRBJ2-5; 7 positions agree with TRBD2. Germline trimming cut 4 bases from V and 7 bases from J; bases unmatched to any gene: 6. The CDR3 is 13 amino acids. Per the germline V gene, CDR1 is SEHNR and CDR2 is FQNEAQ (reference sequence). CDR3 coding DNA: TGTGCCAGCAGCTACGGACTAGACGGGACCCAGTACTTC. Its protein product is CASSYGLDGTQYF.

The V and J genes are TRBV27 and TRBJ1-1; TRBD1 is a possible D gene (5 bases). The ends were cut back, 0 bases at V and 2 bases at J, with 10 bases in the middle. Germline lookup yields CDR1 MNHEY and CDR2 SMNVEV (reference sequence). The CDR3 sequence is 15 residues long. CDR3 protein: CASSLSATVNTEAFF. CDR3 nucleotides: TGTGCCAGCAGTTTATCAGCGACAGTTAACACTGAAGCTTTCTTT.

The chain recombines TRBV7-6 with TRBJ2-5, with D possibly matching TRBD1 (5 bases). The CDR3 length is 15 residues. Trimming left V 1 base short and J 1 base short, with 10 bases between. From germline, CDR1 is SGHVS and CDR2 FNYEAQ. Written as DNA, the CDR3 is TGTGCCAGCAGCTTAGTGGGGCAGGCCCAAGAGACCCAGTACTTC. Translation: CASSLVGQAQETQYF.

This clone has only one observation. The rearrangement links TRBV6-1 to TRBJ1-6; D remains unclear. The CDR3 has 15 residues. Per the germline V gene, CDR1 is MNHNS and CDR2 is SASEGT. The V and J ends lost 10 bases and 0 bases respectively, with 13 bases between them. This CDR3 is CATLPFGSYNSPLHF. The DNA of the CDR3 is TGTGCCACACTGCCTTTCGGCTCCTATAATTCACCCCTCCACTTT.

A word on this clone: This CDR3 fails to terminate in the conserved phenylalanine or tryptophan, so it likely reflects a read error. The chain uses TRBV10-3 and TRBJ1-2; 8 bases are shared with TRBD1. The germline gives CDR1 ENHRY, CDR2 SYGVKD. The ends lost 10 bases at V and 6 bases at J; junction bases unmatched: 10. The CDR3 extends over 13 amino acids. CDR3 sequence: CATAPGTGHGYTL. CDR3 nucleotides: TGTGCCACCGCCCCTGGGACAGGCCATGGCTACACCCTC.

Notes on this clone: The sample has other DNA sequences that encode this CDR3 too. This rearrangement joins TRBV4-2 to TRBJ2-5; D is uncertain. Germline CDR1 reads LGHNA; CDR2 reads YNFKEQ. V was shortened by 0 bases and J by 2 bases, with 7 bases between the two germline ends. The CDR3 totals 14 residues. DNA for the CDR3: TGTGCCAGCAGCCAAGAGAGACTGCAAGAGACCCAGTACTTC. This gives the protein CASSQERLQETQYF.

The CDR3 loop reads CASRALAGEGGEQFF. The CDR3 nucleotides are TGTGCCAGCAGGGCTCTAGCGGGAGAGGGGGGTGAGCAGTTCTTC. The rearrangement joins TRBV6-5 to TRBJ2-1; 10 positions agree with TRBD2. V dropped 6 bases and J dropped 9; count of bases not matched to a gene: 11. Germline lookup yields CDR1 MNHEY and CDR2 SVGAGI. The CDR3 consists of 15 residues.